This TCR beta chain was identified during a study of Ad26.COV2.S vaccination and SARS-CoV-2 variants. Background on the study: In the study, Ad26.COV2.S was injected intramuscularly once, or twice 56 days apart. Whole-study results and caveats: Reports say spike-specific CD8+ and CD4+ T cell responses covered substantial breadth after vaccination. People given the vaccine had a wider spike-specific TCR breadth than placebo recipients did.

Remarks on this clone: Its antigen is unknown.

Here immunoSEQ multiplex PCR was the method, and the copy in TCRdb shows in-frame clones only, minus some. Of about 390,000 clones in the sample, less than 90% are singletons; the top ten hold approximately 3.7%. Treatment: some 20 received Ad26.COV2.S at low or high dose, single or two shots; several received placebo; per-sample allocation not given. The investigators took samples on day 63 after the first vaccine or placebo injection. Expressing Wuhan-strain SARS-CoV-2 spike, an Ad26 vector served as the vaccine. Deletions cut 5 bases from V and 8 bases from J, with 21 bases between. CDR3 size: 15 residues. CDR1 and CDR2 from the germline V gene are SGHVS and FNYEAQ.

The specimen comprised peripheral blood, sampled in a trial of Ad26.COV2.S vaccine versus placebo. The sequence was collected from a person between 18 and 59 years old who received the Ad26.COV2.S COVID-19 vaccine or a placebo. This chain joins TRBV7-6 and TRBJ1-2, with a tentative D call TRBD1 (6 bases). CDR3 region: CASSLASGVGEGYTF. CDR3 sequence (DNA): TGTGCCAGCAGCCTCGCATCAGGGGTGGGTGAGGGCTACACCTTC.